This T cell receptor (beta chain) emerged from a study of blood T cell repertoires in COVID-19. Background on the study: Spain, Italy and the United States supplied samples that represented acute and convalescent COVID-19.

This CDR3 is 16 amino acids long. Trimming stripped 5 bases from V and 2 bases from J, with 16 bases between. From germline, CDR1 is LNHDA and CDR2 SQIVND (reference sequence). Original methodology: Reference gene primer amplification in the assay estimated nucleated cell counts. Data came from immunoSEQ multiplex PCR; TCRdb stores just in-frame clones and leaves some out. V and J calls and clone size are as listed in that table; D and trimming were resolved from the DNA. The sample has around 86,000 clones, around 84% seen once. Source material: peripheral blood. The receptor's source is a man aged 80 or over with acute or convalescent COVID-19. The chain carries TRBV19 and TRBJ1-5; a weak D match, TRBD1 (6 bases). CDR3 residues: CASSAKQGSGNQPQHF. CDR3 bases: TGTGCCAGTAGTGCAAAACAGGGATCAGGCAATCAGCCCCAGCATTTT.